Shown below are 8 T cell receptor beta chains from a single sample sequenced in a study of OX40 agonist ivuxolimab in advanced cancers. Repertoires were generated with immunoSEQ multiplex PCR, while TCRdb's copy carries only in-frame clones and drops some. The repertoire holds around 76,000 clones, with roughly 86% as singletons. Material: CD4+ or CD8+ T cells sorted from blood, obtained in a trial of the OX40 agonist ivuxolimab. The receptors derive from an adult with an advanced solid tumor such as melanoma, head and neck, liver or kidney cancer.

The V call is TRBV6-9, the J call TRBJ2-7; D unresolved. CDR3 length: 14 amino acids. CDR1 is MNHGY and CDR2 is SVAAGI in the germline V gene. Between the trimmed V and J ends, which lost 6 bases and 3 bases, there was a span of 15 bases. DNA for the CDR3: TGTGCCAGCAGCCCAAGCCCCCCCGACTACGAGCAGTACTTC. This gives the protein CASSPSPPDYEQYF.

The chain uses TRBV19 and TRBJ2-7, with a weak D call TRBD2 (6 bases). The germline CDR1 and CDR2 sequences are LNHDA and SQIVND (reference sequence). CDR3 length: 13 residues. Trimming took off 3 bases at V and 6 bases at J, with 12 bases between the two ends. The CDR3 protein is CASSMDGTSEQYF. The CDR3 DNA reads as TGTGCCAGTAGTATGGACGGGACTTCCGAGCAGTACTTC.

V usage is TRBV28 and J usage is TRBJ2-7; D gene uncertain. V was cut by 2 bases and J by 5 bases, with 4 bases left in between. The length of the CDR3 is 11 residues. CDR1 and CDR2 from the germline V gene are MDHEN and SYDVKM. The CDR3 region has the DNA TGTGCCAGCAGTTTAGCGGACGAGCAGTACTTC. Amino acids: CASSLADEQYF.

This clone was seen a single time. The V and J genes are TRBV5-1 and TRBJ2-1; TRBD2 matches at 12 bases. Losses at the gene ends were 1 base for V and 2 bases for J; bases not matched to a gene: 7. The CDR3 has 18 residues. Germline V gene sequence: CDR1 SGHRS, CDR2 YFSETQ. The CDR3 reads CASSLTSGRKRTYNEQFF. CDR3 nucleotides: TGCGCCAGCAGCTTGACTAGCGGGAGGAAAAGGACCTACAATGAGCAGTTCTTC.

The V and J genes are TRBV30 and TRBJ1-6; no clear D gene. Deletions cut 7 bases from V and 5 bases from J, with 18 bases between. This CDR3 has 15 amino acids. In germline, CDR1 is GTSNPN, CDR2 SVGIG (reference sequence). The CDR3 bases are TGTGCCTTACGAGGCGGGGTTAAGGATAATTCACCCCTCCACTTT. Amino acids: CALRGGVKDNSPLHF.

CDR3 in amino acids: CASSTGTRSTGELFF. CDR3 bases: TGTGCCAGCAGCACCGGGACTAGGAGCACCGGGGAGCTGTTTTTT. The genes are TRBV7-9 and TRBJ2-2, with TRBD2 matching 8 bases. CDR1 SEHNR and CDR2 FQNEAQ come from the germline V gene (reference sequence). The CDR3 runs to 15 residues. Trimming took 5 bases from V and 4 from J; bases not matched to a gene: 6.

This sequence joins TRBV5-4 and TRBJ2-3, with unresolved D. CDR3 length equals 13 residues. V was trimmed by 2 bases and J by 1 base, leaving 5 bases between them. The V gene's germline CDR1 is SGHNT and CDR2 YYREEE (reference sequence). Here the CDR3 reads CASSLSGTDTQYF. CDR3 coding DNA: TGTGCCAGCAGCTTATCGGGCACAGATACGCAGTATTTT. Variable domain in full (rest from reference TRBV5-4 and TRBJ2-3): ETGVTQSPTHLIKTRGQQVTLRCSSQSGHNTVSWYQQALGQGPQFIFQYYREEENGRGNFPPRFSGLQFPNYSSELNVNALELDDSALYLCASSLSGTDTQYFGPGTRLTVL.

J is TRBJ2-3 and V is TRBV18; D may correspond to TRBD1 or TRBD2 (5 bases each). V was shortened by 3 bases and J by 2 bases, with 12 bases between the two germline ends. The CDR3 covers 15 residues. Germline values: CDR1 KGHSH, CDR2 LQKENI. The CDR3 DNA sequence: TGTGCCAGCTCACCGAAGCGAGGGGCCACAGATACGCAGTATTTT. Its translation: CASSPKRGATDTQYF.